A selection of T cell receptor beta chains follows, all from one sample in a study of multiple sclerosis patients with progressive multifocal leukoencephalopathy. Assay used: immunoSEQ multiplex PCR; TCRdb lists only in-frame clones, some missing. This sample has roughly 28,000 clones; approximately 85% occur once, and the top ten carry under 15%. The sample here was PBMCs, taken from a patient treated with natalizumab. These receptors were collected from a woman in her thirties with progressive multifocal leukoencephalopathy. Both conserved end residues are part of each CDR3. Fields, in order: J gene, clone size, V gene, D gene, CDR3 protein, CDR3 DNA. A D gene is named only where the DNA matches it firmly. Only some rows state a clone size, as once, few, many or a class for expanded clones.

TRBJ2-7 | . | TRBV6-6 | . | CASRSAGSSYEQYF | TGTGCCAGCAGGTCCGCGGGAAGCTCCTACGAGCAGTACTTC
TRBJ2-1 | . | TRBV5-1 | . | CASSFRVRGSSYNEQFF | TGCGCCAGCAGCTTCAGAGTAAGGGGGAGCTCCTACAATGAGCAGTTCTTC
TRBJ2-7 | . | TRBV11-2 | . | CASSLARYEQYF | TGTGCCAGCAGCTTAGCCCGGTACGAGCAGTACTTC
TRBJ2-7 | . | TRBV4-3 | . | CASSQALGYEQYF | TGCGCCAGCAGCCAAGCCCTCGGCTACGAGCAGTACTTC
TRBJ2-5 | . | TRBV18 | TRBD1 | CASSTTGETQYF | TGTGCCAGCTCAACGACAGGGGAGACCCAGTACTTC
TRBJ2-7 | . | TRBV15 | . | CATSSPGGGRSYEQYF | TGTGCCACCAGCTCCCCTGGCGGAGGGAGGTCCTACGAGCAGTACTTC
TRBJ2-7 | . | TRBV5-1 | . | CASSVGYEQYF | TGCGCCAGCAGCGTCGGATACGAGCAGTACTTC
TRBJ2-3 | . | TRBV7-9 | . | CASSLLAASTDTQYF | TGTGCCAGCAGCTTATTAGCGGCTAGCACAGATACGCAGTATTTT
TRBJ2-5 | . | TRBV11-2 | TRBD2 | CASSLIPGLAFRETQYF | TGTGCCAGCAGCCTAATCCCGGGACTAGCGTTTAGAGAGACCCAGTACTTC
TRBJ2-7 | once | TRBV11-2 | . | CASSSSRYEQYF | TGTGCCAGCAGCTCCTCAAGGTACGAGCAGTACTTC
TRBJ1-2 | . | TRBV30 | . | CAWSVAGSHYGYTF | TGTGCCTGGAGTGTAGCTGGGAGTCACTATGGCTACACCTTC
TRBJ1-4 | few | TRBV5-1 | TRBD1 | CASSLDRGGEKLFF | TGCGCCAGCAGCTTGGACAGGGGAGGGGAAAAACTGTTTTTT
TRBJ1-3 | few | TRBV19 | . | CASSTWTVSGNTIYF | TGTGCCAGTAGTACCTGGACAGTCTCTGGAAACACCATATATTTT
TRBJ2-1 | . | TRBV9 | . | CASSARAVYNEQFF | TGTGCCAGCAGCGCGAGGGCGGTCTACAATGAGCAGTTCTTC
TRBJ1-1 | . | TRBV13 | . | CASGLAEAFF | TGTGCCAGCGGGCTGGCTGAAGCTTTCTTT
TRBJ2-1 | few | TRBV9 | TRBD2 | CASSAGLAGGSSYNEQFF | TGTGCCAGCAGCGCGGGACTAGCGGGAGGGTCCTCCTACAATGAGCAGTTCTTC
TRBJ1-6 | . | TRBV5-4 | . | CASSLKLGARGNSPLHF | TGTGCCAGCAGCTTGAAACTAGGGGCGCGAGGTAATTCACCCCTCCACTTT
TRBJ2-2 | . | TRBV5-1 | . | CASSLGGATGELVF | TGCGCCAGCAGCTTGGGTGGGGCCACCGGGGAGCTGGTTTTT
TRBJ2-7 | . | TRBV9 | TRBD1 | CASSPKGQGPYEQYF | TGTGCCAGCAGTCCTAAGGGACAGGGTCCCTACGAGCAGTACTTC
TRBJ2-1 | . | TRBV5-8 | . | CASSAGFYNEQFF | TGTGCCAGCAGCGCGGGATTCTACAATGAGCAGTTCTTC
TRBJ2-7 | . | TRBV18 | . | CASSLRTGEQYF | TGTGCCAGCTCACTCCGGACGGGGGAGCAGTACTTC
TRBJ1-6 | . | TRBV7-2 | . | CASSRNGQISPLHF | TGTGCCAGCAGCCGGAATGGTCAGATCTCACCCCTCCACTTT
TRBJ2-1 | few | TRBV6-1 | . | CASGGADRVYNEQFF | TGTGCCAGCGGGGGGGCGGACAGGGTTTACAATGAGCAGTTCTTC
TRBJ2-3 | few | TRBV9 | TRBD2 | CASSVRGLAGVLDTQYF | TGTGCCAGCAGCGTAAGGGGACTAGCGGGAGTGCTGGATACGCAGTATTTT
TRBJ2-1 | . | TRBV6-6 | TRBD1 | CASSYDSRGSNEQFF | TGTGCCAGCAGTTATGATTCCAGGGGGTCCAATGAGCAGTTCTTC
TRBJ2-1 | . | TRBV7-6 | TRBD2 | CASSLVLTGTRRDEQFF | TGTGCCAGCAGCTTAGTCCTGACCGGGACTAGGAGGGATGAGCAGTTCTTC
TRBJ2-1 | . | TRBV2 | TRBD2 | CASTKLLAGDNEQFF | TGTGCCAGCACCAAGCTACTAGCGGGAGATAATGAGCAGTTCTTC
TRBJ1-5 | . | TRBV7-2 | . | CASSNGAQGQPQHF | TGTGCCAGCAGCAATGGGGCCCAGGGACAGCCCCAGCATTTT
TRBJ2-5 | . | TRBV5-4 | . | CASSLKLGVGETQYF | TGTGCCAGCAGCTTAAAGCTTGGTGTAGGGGAGACCCAGTACTTC
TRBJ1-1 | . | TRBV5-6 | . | CASSPRGSFTEAFF | TGTGCCAGCAGTCCCCGGGGCAGCTTTACTGAAGCTTTCTTT
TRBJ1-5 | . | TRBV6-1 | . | CASSETVNQPQHF | TGTGCCAGCAGTGAGACAGTAAATCAGCCCCAGCATTTT
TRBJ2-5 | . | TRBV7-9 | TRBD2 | CASSLDGIPGLARETQYF | TGTGCCAGCAGCTTAGACGGGATTCCGGGACTAGCCAGAGAGACCCAGTACTTC
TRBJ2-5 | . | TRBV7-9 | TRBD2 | CASSRTSRETQYF | TGTGCCAGCAGCCGGACTAGCAGGGAGACCCAGTACTTC
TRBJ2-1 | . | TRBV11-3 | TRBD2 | CASSLAATSVHEQFF | TGTGCCAGCAGCTTAGCGGCGACTAGCGTCCATGAGCAGTTCTTC
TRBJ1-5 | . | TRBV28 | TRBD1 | CASSRGQSNQPQHF | TGTGCCAGCAGCCGGGGACAGAGCAATCAGCCCCAGCATTTT
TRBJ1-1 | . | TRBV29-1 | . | CSASKGNTEAFF | TGCAGCGCAAGTAAAGGGAACACTGAAGCTTTCTTT
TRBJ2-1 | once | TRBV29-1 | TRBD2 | CSATRTSGSGEQFF | TGCAGCGCTACCCGGACTAGCGGGAGTGGTGAGCAGTTCTTC
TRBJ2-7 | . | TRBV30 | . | CAWVSKDSYEQYF | TGTGCCTGGGTATCTAAGGACAGCTACGAGCAGTACTTC